These T cell receptor beta chains were read from a single sample in a study of cytomegalovirus exposure and HLA in healthy donors. Measured with immunoSEQ multiplex PCR; TCRdb has only the in-frame clones, and not every one. The table includes about 200,000 clones, roughly 84% detected once. The sequenced sample consisted of PBMCs. Receptor source: a young woman in good health and CMV-seropositive. Both conserved end residues are part of each CDR3. D genes are given only for firm matches. Clone sizes are given selectively: once, few, many, or a class where the clone is expanded.

j_call | clone_size | d_call | v_call | cdr3_nt | cdr3_aa
TRBJ2-1 | NA | TRBD1 | TRBV11-2 | TGTGCCAGCAGCTCTAGCCGGGACAGGAATCACAATGAGCAGTTCTTC | CASSSSRDRNHNEQFF
TRBJ2-2 | few | TRBD2 | TRBV7-3 | TGTGCCAGCAGCTTAAACGGCGGGAGTGCCACCGGGGAGCTGTTTTTT | CASSLNGGSATGELFF
TRBJ1-4 | NA | TRBD1 | TRBV6-1 | TGTGCCAGCAGTGGACACAGGGGAAACTTGGGGACAACTAATGAAAAACTGTTTTTT | CASSGHRGNLGTTNEKLFF
TRBJ1-1 | NA | NA | TRBV30 | TGTGCCTGGAACCCAACACAGGGTAGGGGAAAAGCTTTCTTT | CAWNPTQGRGKAFF
TRBJ1-1 | NA | NA | TRBV28 | TGTGCCAGCAGTCTATCTACCAACACTGAAGCTTTCTTT | CASSLSTNTEAFF
TRBJ1-4 | NA | NA | TRBV2 | TGTGCCAGCACCCCAGAAACTAATGAAAAACTGTTTTTT | CASTPETNEKLFF
TRBJ1-2 | few | NA | TRBV29-1 | TGCAGCCACGAGGATGGCTACACCTTC | CSHEDGYTF
TRBJ1-1 | NA | NA | TRBV2 | TGTGCCAGCACCGTTCTACGGGGGGCGTCTGAAGCTTTCTTT | CASTVLRGASEAFF
TRBJ2-5 | NA | NA | TRBV27 | TGTGCCAGCAGTCCCTGGGACTTGCAAGAGACCCAGTACTTC | CASSPWDLQETQYF
TRBJ2-2 | few | NA | TRBV2 | TGTGCCAGCAGGGGGAGCGGGGAGCTGTTTTTT | CASRGSGELFF
TRBJ1-3 | NA | NA | TRBV5-1 | TGCGCCAGCAGCCCCGGGACACCTGGGAACACCATATATTTT | CASSPGTPGNTIYF
TRBJ2-3 | NA | TRBD1 | TRBV6-5 | TGTGCCAGCAGCCCCGGGACAGGGAGCACAGATACGCAGTATTTT | CASSPGTGSTDTQYF
TRBJ1-4 | NA | NA | TRBV10-2 | TGCGCCAGCAGTGAAACACGTGAAAAACTGTTTTTT | CASSETREKLFF
TRBJ2-5 | NA | TRBD2 | TRBV30 | TGTGCCTCGGGACTAGCGGGAGAATTCCAGTACTTC | CASGLAGEFQYF
TRBJ2-7 | NA | TRBD2 | TRBV6-4 | TGTGCCGGCTTCGGGACTAGCGGGAGCTACGAGCAGTACTTC | CAGFGTSGSYEQYF
TRBJ2-2 | NA | TRBD2 | TRBV5-4 | TGTGCCAGCAGCATGGGACTAGCGGTGAGCACCGGGGAGCTGTTTTTT | CASSMGLAVSTGELFF
TRBJ2-2 | NA | TRBD1 | TRBV5-1 | TGCGCCAGCAGCTCACCCGGGACAGGGGGCGCGGGGGAGCTGTTTTTT | CASSSPGTGGAGELFF
TRBJ2-2 | NA | NA | TRBV6-1 | TGTGCCAGCAGTGAACTGTGGAACACCGGGGAGCTGTTTTTT | CASSELWNTGELFF
TRBJ2-7 | once | NA | TRBV5-6 | TGTGCCAGCAGCCGGACAGACGCCCGGGAGCAGTACTTC | CASSRTDAREQYF
TRBJ1-1 | NA | NA | TRBV6-5 | TGTGCCAGCAGTTCATCGGCAGGGGAGGGCACTGAAGCTTTCTTT | CASSSSAGEGTEAFF
TRBJ2-5 | NA | TRBD1 | TRBV6-1 | TGTGCCAGCAGTCTGGGACAGTTAATCGGTGAGACCCAGTACTTC | CASSLGQLIGETQYF
TRBJ2-7 | few | NA | TRBV29-1 | TGCAGCGTTGATGGCGGATACGAGCAGTACTTC | CSVDGGYEQYF
TRBJ1-5 | NA | NA | TRBV6-5 | TGTGCCAGCAGTTTCAGGGAAAGGGAGCCCCAGCATTTT | CASSFREREPQHF
TRBJ1-1 | NA | TRBD1 | TRBV5-1 | TGCGCCAGCAGCTTGGCGACAGGGGGTACTGAAGCTTTCTTT | CASSLATGGTEAFF
TRBJ1-1 | NA | TRBD1 | TRBV5-4 | TGTGCCACCCTGGGACAGGCTAGCACTGAAGCTTTCTTT | CATLGQASTEAFF
TRBJ1-1 | NA | NA | TRBV6-5 | TGTGCCAGCAGCCTAACGGGGAACACTGAAGCTTTCTTT | CASSLTGNTEAFF
TRBJ1-5 | NA | NA | TRBV19 | TGTGCCAGTAGTATAGTGGGGACACATCAGCCCCAGCATTTT | CASSIVGTHQPQHF
TRBJ1-1 | NA | TRBD1 | TRBV5-1 | TGCGCCAGCAGCCTCACCCCCGGGACAGAGAACACTGAAGCTTTCTTT | CASSLTPGTENTEAFF
TRBJ2-5 | NA | NA | TRBV7-7 | TGTGCTAGCAGCCTCTGGGCCCTTAGGACCCAGTACTTC | CASSLWALRTQYF
TRBJ1-1 | NA | TRBD1 | TRBV7-2 | TGTGCCAGCAGCCTAAGACAGGGCTCGAACACTGAAGCTTTCTTT | CASSLRQGSNTEAFF
TRBJ2-1 | NA | TRBD1 | TRBV29-1 | TGCAGCGTTAAACACCGGGACAGGGTGGGCAATGAGCAGTTCTTC | CSVKHRDRVGNEQFF
TRBJ1-5 | NA | TRBD1 | TRBV28 | TGTGCCAGCAGTTTATTGGACAGGGACCAGCCCCAGCATTTT | CASSLLDRDQPQHF
TRBJ1-2 | NA | TRBD1 | TRBV6-5 | TGTGCCAGCAGTTATACAGGGGACGGCTACACCTTC | CASSYTGDGYTF
TRBJ2-1 | NA | NA | TRBV2 | TGTGCCAGCTGCGGAGGGTCACTCAATGAGCAGTTCTTC | CASCGGSLNEQFF
TRBJ2-1 | NA | TRBD2 | TRBV13 | TGTGCCAGCAGTTCGAGCGGGAGGGGCTACAATGAGCAGTTCTTC | CASSSSGRGYNEQFF
TRBJ2-3 | NA | NA | TRBV14 | TGTGCCAGCAGCCAAGACAGAGCGGGCCCTAGCACAGATACGCAGTATTTT | CASSQDRAGPSTDTQYF
TRBJ2-3 | NA | NA | TRBV2 | TGTGCCAGCAGCCTCTCTGGGGGCCGCACAGATACGCAGTATTTT | CASSLSGGRTDTQYF
TRBJ2-7 | NA | TRBD1 | TRBV7-9 | TGTGCCAGCAGCTCTCCGACAGGGCTGAATAAAGAGCAGTACTTC | CASSSPTGLNKEQYF
TRBJ1-2 | NA | NA | TRBV29-1 | TGCAGCGTTGAGGCCAGGAACTATGGCTACACCTTC | CSVEARNYGYTF
TRBJ2-6 | NA | NA | TRBV28 | TGTGCCAGCAGTCATACAGGGTCTGGGGCCAACGTCCTGACTTTC | CASSHTGSGANVLTF
TRBJ1-4 | NA | NA | TRBV27 | TGTGCCAGCAGTGCCTCGGCGGCAACTAATGAAAAACTGTTTTTT | CASSASAATNEKLFF
TRBJ2-2 | NA | NA | TRBV15 | TGTGCCACCAGCGAGGCCCCCACGAACACCGGGGAGCTGTTTTTT | CATSEAPTNTGELFF
TRBJ2-7 | NA | TRBD2 | TRBV29-1 | TGCAGCGTTGAAGGGATTGGGGGGGGTGGATACTACGAGCAGTACTTC | CSVEGIGGGGYYEQYF
TRBJ2-7 | NA | NA | TRBV9 | TGTGCCAGCAGCGTAGGGCCAGCGCCGCGCTACGAGCAGTACTTC | CASSVGPAPRYEQYF
TRBJ2-3 | NA | NA | TRBV7-2 | TGTGCCAGCAGCTCAGTAGCTAGAGGGAGTTCCACAGATACGCAGTATTTT | CASSSVARGSSTDTQYF
TRBJ2-7 | NA | TRBD1 | TRBV7-2 | TGTGCCAGCAGCTTTCGGACAGGGTCCTACGAGCAGTACTTC | CASSFRTGSYEQYF
TRBJ2-3 | NA | TRBD1 | TRBV19 | TGTGCCAGTAGAGGGACAGGGTTCGCAGATACGCAGTATTTT | CASRGTGFADTQYF
TRBJ2-7 | NA | NA | TRBV30 | TGTGCCGCTCGTCAGGGGGGCCCTTACGAGCAGTACTTC | CAARQGGPYEQYF
TRBJ1-1 | NA | NA | TRBV6-1 | TGTGCCAGCACCCCGGAGGTGGGCACTGAAGCTTTCTTT | CASTPEVGTEAFF
TRBJ2-7 | once | NA | TRBV10-3 | TGTGCCATCAGTGAATCCAACTCCTACGAGCAGTACTTC | CAISESNSYEQYF
TRBJ2-1 | NA | NA | TRBV4-1 | TGCGCCAGCAGCCAGCTCGGGAGTCCCACCCTTACTGAGCAGTTCTTC | CASSQLGSPTLTEQFF